This TCR beta chain appears in the sequencing data of a study of CD8 T cells in ankylosing spondylitis. Study conclusions and caveats: Researchers reportedly found disease-linked clones significantly enriched in matched ankylosing spondylitis synovial fluid. CD8+ cells made up the disease-linked clones, which were relatively rare in peripheral blood. A TCR beta motif of eight highly homologous variants appeared characteristic of ankylosing spondylitis blood.

MiXCR, applied by TCRdb to the 5' RACE reads, yields one record per CDR3 protein. The sample lists some 120,000 distinct CDR3 sequences, approximately 13% occurring once. Germline CDR1 and CDR2: DFQATT and SNEGSKA (reference sequence). Trimming cost V 6 bases and J 5 bases; bases outside gene matches: 12. This CDR3 spans 14 amino acids. A note on this clonotype: The antigen is unknown.

This chain uses TRBV20-1 with TRBJ2-7; 8 nucleotides agree with TRBD1. This clonotype was sampled from a female donor with ankylosing spondylitis or in good health (not recorded which). The sequenced sample was blood, either unsorted or a sorted T cell fraction (not recorded which). The CDR3 DNA is TGCAGTGCGGTTACCGGGACAGGCGTCAACGAGCAGTACTTC. This translates into CSAVTGTGVNEQYF.